This entry features one T cell receptor (beta chain) sequence. The data were taken from a study of blood T cell repertoires in COVID-19. Study details: Collection of acute and convalescent COVID-19 samples took place in the United States, Italy and Spain. PBMCs, B-cell-depleted T cells, or T cells provided the cDNA or gDNA that made up the material.

V dropped 4 bases and J dropped 6; count of bases not matched to a gene: 6. The CDR3 is 14 amino acids. CDR1 and CDR2 (germline): SGHTA, FQGNSA. The authors' processing: Researchers report that nucleated cell counts were estimated from reference gene primer amplification. Repertoires were generated with immunoSEQ multiplex PCR, while TCRdb's copy carries only in-frame clones and drops some. The V and J calls and the clone size are those of that table, but D and trimming were determined from the DNA. This table holds around 150,000 clones, approximately 86% found once. J is TRBJ2-1 and V is TRBV7-2; TRBD2 agrees at 7 bases. The sequence was collected from a woman aged 55-69 years with active or convalescent COVID-19. Sequenced sample: peripheral blood. The DNA of the CDR3 is TGTGCCAGCAGCTCAGGACTAGTAGCCAATGAGCAGTTCTTC. Its translation is CASSSGLVANEQFF.